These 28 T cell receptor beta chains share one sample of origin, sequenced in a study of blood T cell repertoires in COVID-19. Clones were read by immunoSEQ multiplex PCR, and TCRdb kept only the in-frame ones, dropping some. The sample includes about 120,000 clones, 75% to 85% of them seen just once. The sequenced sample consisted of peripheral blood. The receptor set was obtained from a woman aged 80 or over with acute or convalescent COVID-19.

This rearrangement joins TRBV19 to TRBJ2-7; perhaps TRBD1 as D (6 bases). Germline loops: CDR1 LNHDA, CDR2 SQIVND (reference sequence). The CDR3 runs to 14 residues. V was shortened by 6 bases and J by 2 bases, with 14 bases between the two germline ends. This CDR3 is CASRETGQTYEQYF. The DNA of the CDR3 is TGTGCCAGTAGGGAGACGGGACAAACCTACGAGCAGTACTTC.

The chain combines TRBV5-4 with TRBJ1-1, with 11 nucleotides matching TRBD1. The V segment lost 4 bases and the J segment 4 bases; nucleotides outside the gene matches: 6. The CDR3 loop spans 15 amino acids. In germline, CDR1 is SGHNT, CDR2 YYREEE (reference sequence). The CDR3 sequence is CASSVRTGGFTEAFF. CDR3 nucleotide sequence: TGTGCCAGCAGCGTGAGGACAGGGGGCTTCACTGAAGCTTTCTTT.

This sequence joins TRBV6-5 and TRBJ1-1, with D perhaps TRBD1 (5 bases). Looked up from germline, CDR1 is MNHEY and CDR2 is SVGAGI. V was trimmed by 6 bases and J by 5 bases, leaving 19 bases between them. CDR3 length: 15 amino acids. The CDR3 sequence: CASSSLRQGRTEAFF. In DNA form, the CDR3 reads TGTGCCAGCAGCTCACTGAGGCAGGGCAGGACTGAAGCTTTCTTT.

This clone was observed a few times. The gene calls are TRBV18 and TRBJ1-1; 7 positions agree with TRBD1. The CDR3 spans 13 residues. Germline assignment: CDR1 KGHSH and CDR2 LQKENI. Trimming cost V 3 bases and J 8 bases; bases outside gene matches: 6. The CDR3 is CASSPDRVGEAFF. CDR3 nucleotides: TGTGCCAGCTCACCCGACAGGGTCGGAGAAGCTTTCTTT.

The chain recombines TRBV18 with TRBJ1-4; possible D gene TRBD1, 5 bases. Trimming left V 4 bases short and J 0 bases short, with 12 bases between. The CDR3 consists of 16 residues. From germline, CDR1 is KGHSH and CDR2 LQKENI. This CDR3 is CASSQETGATNEKLFF. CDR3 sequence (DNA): TGTGCCAGCTCACAAGAAACAGGTGCAACTAATGAAAAACTGTTTTTT.

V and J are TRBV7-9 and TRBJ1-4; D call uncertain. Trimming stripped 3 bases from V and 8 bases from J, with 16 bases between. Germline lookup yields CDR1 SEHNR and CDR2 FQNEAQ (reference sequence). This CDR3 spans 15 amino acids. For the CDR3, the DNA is TGTGCCAGCAGCTTCGCCCGCGCTGACGGGGAAAAACTGTTTTTT. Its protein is CASSFARADGEKLFF.

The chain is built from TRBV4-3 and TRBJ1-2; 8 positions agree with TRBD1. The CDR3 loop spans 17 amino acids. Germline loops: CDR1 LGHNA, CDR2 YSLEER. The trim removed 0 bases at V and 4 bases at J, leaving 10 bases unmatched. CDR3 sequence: CASSQDGGQGIGYGYTF. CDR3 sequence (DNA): TGCGCCAGCAGCCAAGATGGAGGACAGGGTATAGGCTATGGCTACACCTTC.

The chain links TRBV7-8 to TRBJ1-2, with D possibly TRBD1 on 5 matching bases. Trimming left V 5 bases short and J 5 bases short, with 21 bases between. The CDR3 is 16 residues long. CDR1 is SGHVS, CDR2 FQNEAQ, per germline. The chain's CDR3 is CASSRSPRGTLYGYTF. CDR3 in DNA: TGTGCCAGCAGCCGTTCTCCCCGGGGGACCCTTTATGGCTACACCTTC.

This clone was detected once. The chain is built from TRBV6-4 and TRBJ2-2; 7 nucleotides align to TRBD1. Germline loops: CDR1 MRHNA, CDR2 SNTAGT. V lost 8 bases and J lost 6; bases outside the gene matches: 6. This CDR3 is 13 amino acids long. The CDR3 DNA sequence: TGTGCCAGCTCAACCGACAGGGCCGGGGAGCTGTTTTTT. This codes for CASSTDRAGELFF.

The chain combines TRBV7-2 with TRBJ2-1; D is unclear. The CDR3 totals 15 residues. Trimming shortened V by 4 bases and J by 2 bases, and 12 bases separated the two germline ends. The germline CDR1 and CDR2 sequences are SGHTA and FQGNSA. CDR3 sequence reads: CASSSSLIAYNEQFF. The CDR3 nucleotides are TGTGCCAGCAGCTCGAGTCTTATAGCCTACAATGAGCAGTTCTTC.

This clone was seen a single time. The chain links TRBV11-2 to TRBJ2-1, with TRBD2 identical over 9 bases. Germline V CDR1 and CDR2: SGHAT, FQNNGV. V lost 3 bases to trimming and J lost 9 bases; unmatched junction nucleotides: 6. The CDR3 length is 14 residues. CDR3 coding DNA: TGTGCCAGCAGCTTGGTAGCGGGAGTTCTTGAGCAGTTCTTC. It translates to CASSLVAGVLEQFF.

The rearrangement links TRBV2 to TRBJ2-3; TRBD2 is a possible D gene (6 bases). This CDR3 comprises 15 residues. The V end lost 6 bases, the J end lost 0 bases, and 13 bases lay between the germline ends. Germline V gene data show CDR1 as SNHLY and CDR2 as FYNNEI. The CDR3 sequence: CASRPQEGSTDTQYF. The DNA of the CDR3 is TGTGCCAGCAGGCCACAGGAGGGGAGCACAGATACGCAGTATTTT.

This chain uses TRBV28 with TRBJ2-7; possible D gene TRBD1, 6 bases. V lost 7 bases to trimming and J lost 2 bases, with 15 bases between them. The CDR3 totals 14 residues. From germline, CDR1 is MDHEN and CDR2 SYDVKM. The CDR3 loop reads CASTTGHSTYEQYF. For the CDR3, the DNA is TGTGCCAGCACTACGGGACATTCCACCTACGAGCAGTACTTC.

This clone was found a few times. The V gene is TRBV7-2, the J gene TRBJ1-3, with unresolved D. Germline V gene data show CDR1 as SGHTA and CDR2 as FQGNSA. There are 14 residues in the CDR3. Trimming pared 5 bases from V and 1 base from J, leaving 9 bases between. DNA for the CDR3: TGTGCCAGCAGCCGCCCGGGGTCTGGAAACACCATATATTTT. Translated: CASSRPGSGNTIYF.

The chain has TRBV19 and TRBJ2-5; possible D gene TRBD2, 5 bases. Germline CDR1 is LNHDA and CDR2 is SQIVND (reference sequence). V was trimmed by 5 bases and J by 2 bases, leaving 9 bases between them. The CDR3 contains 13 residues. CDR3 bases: TGTGCCAGTAGTCCGGGGATTCAAGAGACCCAGTACTTC. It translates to CASSPGIQETQYF.

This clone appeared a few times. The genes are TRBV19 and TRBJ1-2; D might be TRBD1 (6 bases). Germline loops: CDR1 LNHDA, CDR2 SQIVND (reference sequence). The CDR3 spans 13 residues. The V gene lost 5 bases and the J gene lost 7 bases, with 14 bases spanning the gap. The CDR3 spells CASSSQGLSGYTF. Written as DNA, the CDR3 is TGTGCCAGTAGTTCACAGGGATTGAGTGGCTACACCTTC.

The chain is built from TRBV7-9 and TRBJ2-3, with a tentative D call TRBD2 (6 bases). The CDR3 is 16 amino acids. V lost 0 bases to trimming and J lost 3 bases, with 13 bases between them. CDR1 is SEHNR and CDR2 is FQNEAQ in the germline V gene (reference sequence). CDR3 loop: CASSLALASETDTQYF. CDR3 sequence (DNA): TGTGCCAGCAGCTTAGCGTTGGCTAGCGAAACAGATACGCAGTATTTT.

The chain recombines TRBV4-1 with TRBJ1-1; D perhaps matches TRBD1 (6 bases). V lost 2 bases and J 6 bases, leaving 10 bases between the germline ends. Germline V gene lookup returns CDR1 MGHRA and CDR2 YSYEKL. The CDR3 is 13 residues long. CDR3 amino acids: CASSQSNRAEAFF. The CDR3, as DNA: TGCGCCAGCAGCCAATCCAACAGGGCTGAAGCTTTCTTT.

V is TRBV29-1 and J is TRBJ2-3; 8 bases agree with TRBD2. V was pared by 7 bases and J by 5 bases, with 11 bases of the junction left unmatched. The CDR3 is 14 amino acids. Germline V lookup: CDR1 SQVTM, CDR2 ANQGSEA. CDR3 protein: CSAKREQVGDTQYF. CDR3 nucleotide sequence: TGCAGCGCGAAGCGGGAGCAGGTCGGAGATACGCAGTATTTT.

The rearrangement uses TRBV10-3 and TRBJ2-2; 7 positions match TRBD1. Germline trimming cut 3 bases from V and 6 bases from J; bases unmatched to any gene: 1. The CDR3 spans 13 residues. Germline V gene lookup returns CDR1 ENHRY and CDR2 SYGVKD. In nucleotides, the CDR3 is TGTGCCATCAGTGACCAGGGGGCCGGGGAGCTGTTTTTT. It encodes CAISDQGAGELFF.

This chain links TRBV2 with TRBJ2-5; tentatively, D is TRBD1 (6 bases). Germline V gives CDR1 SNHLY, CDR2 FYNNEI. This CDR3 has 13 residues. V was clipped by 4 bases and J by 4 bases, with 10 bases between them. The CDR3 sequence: CASSVLGGETQYF. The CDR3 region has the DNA TGTGCCAGCAGTGTCCTAGGGGGAGAGACCCAGTACTTC. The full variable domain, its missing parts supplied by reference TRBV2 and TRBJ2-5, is EPEVTQTPSHQVTQMGQEVILRCVPISNHLYFYWYRQILGQKVEFLVSFYNNEISEKSEIFDDQFSVERPDGSNFTLKIRSTKLEDSAMYFCASSVLGGETQYFGPGTRLLVL.

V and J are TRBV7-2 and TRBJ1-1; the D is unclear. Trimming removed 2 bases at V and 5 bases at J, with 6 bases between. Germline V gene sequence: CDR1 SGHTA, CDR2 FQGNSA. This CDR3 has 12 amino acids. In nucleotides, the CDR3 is TGTGCCAGCAGCTTAAGGGAGACTGAAGCTTTCTTT. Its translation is CASSLRETEAFF.

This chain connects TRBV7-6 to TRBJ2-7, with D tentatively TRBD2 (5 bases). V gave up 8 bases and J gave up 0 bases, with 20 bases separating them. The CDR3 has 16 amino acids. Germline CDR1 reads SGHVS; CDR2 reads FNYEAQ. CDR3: CASSLRSGITSYEQYF. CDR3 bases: TGTGCCAGCTCCTTAAGGAGCGGAATTACCTCCTACGAGCAGTACTTC.

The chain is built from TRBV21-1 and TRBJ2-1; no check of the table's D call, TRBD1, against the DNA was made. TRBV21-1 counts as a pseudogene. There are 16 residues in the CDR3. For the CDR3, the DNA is TGTGCCAGAAAATCTCCGGGACAGGGGAAGGACAATGAGCAGTTCTTC. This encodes CARKSPGQGKDNEQFF.

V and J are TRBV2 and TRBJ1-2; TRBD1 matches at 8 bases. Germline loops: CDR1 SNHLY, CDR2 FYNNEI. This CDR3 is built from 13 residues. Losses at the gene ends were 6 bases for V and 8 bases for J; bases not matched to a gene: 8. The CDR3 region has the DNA TGTGCCAGCAGGGAACAGGGGGTGGAAGGCTACACCTTC. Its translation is CASREQGVEGYTF.

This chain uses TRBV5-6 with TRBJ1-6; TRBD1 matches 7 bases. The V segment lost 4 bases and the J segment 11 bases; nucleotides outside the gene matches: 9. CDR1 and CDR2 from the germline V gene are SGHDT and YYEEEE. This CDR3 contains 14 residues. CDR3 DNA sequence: TGTGCCAGCAGCCTAAGACAGGGTCAGCCACCCCTCCACTTT. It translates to CASSLRQGQPPLHF.

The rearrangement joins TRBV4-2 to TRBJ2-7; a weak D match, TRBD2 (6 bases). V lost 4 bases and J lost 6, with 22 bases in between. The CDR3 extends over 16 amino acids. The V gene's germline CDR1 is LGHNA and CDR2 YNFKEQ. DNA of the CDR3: TGTGCCAGCAGCCCTCAATCATGGGGGAGGTTCGGCGAGCAGTACTTC. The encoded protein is CASSPQSWGRFGEQYF.

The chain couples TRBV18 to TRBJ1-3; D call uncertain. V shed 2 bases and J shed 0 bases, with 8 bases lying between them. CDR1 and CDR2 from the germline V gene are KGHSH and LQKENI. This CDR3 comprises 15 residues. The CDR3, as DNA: TGTGCCAGCTCACCAAATGCGGGCTCTGGAAACACCATATATTTT. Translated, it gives CASSPNAGSGNTIYF.